Presented here are 27 T cell receptor beta chains from one specimen sequenced in a study of blood T cell repertoires in COVID-19. Data came from immunoSEQ multiplex PCR; TCRdb stores just in-frame clones and leaves some out. Altogether some 390,000 clones are present, around 91% being singletons, with the ten largest covering 0.9% to 1.2%. Sequencing input: PBMCs or T cells enriched from blood (not recorded which). The receptors derive from a man aged 30-40 years who had recovered from COVID-19.

This rearrangement joins TRBV3-1 (or the pseudogene TRBV3-2) to TRBJ1-3; no definite D call. Trimming cost V 9 bases and J 4 bases, with 10 bases left between them. CDR3 length equals 12 residues. Per germline, CDR1 LGHDT and CDR2 YNNKEL (reference sequence). The CDR3, as DNA: TGTGCCAGTAGTACTGCCGGAAACACCATATATTTT. It is translated as CASSTAGNTIYF.

The chain uses TRBV12-5 and TRBJ2-7; TRBD2 aligns across 11 bases. Germline assignment: CDR1 LGHNT and CDR2 FRNRAP. The CDR3 is 16 residues long. Trimming cost V 5 bases and J 1 base; bases outside gene matches: 7. CDR3 in amino acids: CASGTPGTSGSYEQYF. CDR3 DNA sequence: TGTGCTAGTGGTACCCCAGGGACTAGCGGATCCTACGAGCAGTACTTC.

The V and J genes are TRBV28 and TRBJ2-7; D is unclear. Germline CDR1 reads MDHEN; CDR2 reads SYDVKM. V was clipped by 7 bases and J by 8 bases, with 18 bases between them. This CDR3 is 13 amino acids long. The CDR3 sequence: CASTRSQTVKQYF. The CDR3 DNA is TGTGCCAGCACGAGGAGCCAGACTGTGAAGCAGTACTTC.

V gene TRBV12-3 or TRBV12-4 combines with J gene TRBJ1-6; 7 positions match TRBD1. The CDR3 is 13 residues long. The trim removed 8 bases at V and 10 bases at J, leaving 8 bases unmatched. CDR3 in amino acids: CASGISGGSPLHF. In DNA form, the CDR3 reads TGTGCCAGCGGAATCTCAGGGGGATCACCCCTCCACTTT.

The chain joins TRBV30 to TRBJ2-2; D possibly corresponds to TRBD2 (6 bases). Germline values: CDR1 GTSNPN, CDR2 SVGIG (reference sequence). The CDR3 extends over 16 amino acids. Trimming removed 0 bases at V and 5 bases at J, with 16 bases between. The CDR3 DNA is TGTGCCTGGAGTGTACCTCTAGCGTACGGGACCGGGGAGCTGTTTTTT. It specifies CAWSVPLAYGTGELFF.

The chain is built from TRBV3-1 (or the pseudogene TRBV3-2) and TRBJ2-7; 9 nucleotides line up with TRBD2. The CDR3 spans 14 residues. The trim removed 5 bases at V and 9 bases at J, leaving 11 bases unmatched. The germline V gene encodes CDR1 LGHDT and CDR2 YNNKEL (reference sequence). CDR3 amino acids: CASSSGTSKSWQYF. CDR3 DNA sequence: TGTGCCAGCAGCTCCGGGACTAGCAAGTCTTGGCAGTACTTC.

Of note for this clone: The sample carries other DNA sequences with the same CDR3. The chain recombines TRBV9 with TRBJ2-1; TRBD2 matches 10 bases. The V gene end was trimmed by 2 bases and the J gene end by 6 bases; junction bases not matched to a gene: 5. The length of the CDR3 is 15 residues. CDR1 and CDR2 (germline): SGDLS, YYNGEE. CDR3 region: CASSVLAGVANEQFF. CDR3 coding DNA: TGTGCCAGCAGCGTTCTAGCGGGAGTTGCCAATGAGCAGTTCTTC.

This chain connects TRBV11-2 to TRBJ1-4; 10 bases are shared with TRBD1. With 5 bases clipped from V and 8 bases from J, the junction kept 5 bases outside the gene matches. CDR1 is SGHAT, CDR2 FQNNGV, per germline. This CDR3 spans 14 amino acids. The CDR3 region is CASSRDRGNEKLFF. CDR3 nucleotide sequence: TGTGCCAGCAGCCGGGACAGGGGAAACGAAAAACTGTTTTTT.

This chain uses TRBV6-8 with TRBJ1-2, with 8 bases identical to TRBD1. Germline assignment: CDR1 MNHGY and CDR2 SAAAGT. The CDR3 sequence is 14 residues long. J was trimmed by 6 bases and V by 8 bases; bases with no gene match: 11. In DNA form, the CDR3 reads TGTGCCAGCGACTTTCGCGGACAGGGCCATGGCTACACCTTC. Translation: CASDFRGQGHGYTF.

The rearrangement uses TRBV24-1 and TRBJ1-1; D is perhaps TRBD1 (6 bases). V lost 9 bases to trimming and J lost 4 bases, with 14 bases between them. Germline assignment: CDR1 KGHDR and CDR2 SFDVKD. This CDR3 has 13 residues. CDR3 nucleotides: TGTGCCACCCCACGAGGGGGGGCCACTGAAGCTTTCTTT. Its translation is CATPRGGATEAFF.

This clone was recorded only once. V usage is TRBV6-5 and J usage is TRBJ1-1; unclear D gene. CDR3 size: 15 residues. CDR1 is MNHEY, CDR2 SVGAGI, per germline. V was pared by 0 bases and J by 3 bases, with 11 bases between. The CDR3 region is CASSYSMHGDTEAFF. CDR3 nucleotide sequence: TGTGCCAGCAGTTACTCAATGCATGGAGACACTGAAGCTTTCTTT.

The chain is built from TRBV2 and TRBJ1-4, with D hard to call. The CDR3 sequence is 14 residues long. Per the germline V gene, CDR1 is SNHLY and CDR2 is FYNNEI. Between the trimmed V and J ends, which lost 7 bases and 4 bases, there was a span of 13 bases. CDR3 nucleotides: TGTGCCAGCATGGAGACCCCGGGTAATGAAAAACTGTTTTTT. It yields the protein CASMETPGNEKLFF.

This clone was found a few times. V usage is TRBV6-5 and J usage is TRBJ2-1; D may be TRBD1 (6 bases). The V gene's germline CDR1 is MNHEY and CDR2 SVGAGI. This CDR3 is built from 14 residues. V gave up 2 bases and J gave up 5 bases, with 10 bases separating them. The CDR3 reads CASSYRTANNEQFF. CDR3 DNA: TGTGCCAGCAGTTACCGGACAGCCAACAATGAGCAGTTCTTC.

The genes are TRBV6-5 and TRBJ1-4; no reliable D call. There are 14 residues in the CDR3. V was cut by 1 base and J by 8 bases, with 11 bases left in between. Germline loops: CDR1 MNHEY, CDR2 SVGAGI. The CDR3 DNA reads as TGTGCCAGCAGTTACTTCGCGGAGGAGGAAAAACTGTTTTTT. It codes for CASSYFAEEEKLFF.

V and J are TRBV30 and TRBJ1-6; perhaps TRBD1 as D (6 bases). The CDR3 runs 14 residues. Germline V lookup: CDR1 GTSNPN, CDR2 SVGIG (reference sequence). Trimming shortened V by 4 bases and J by 7 bases, and 14 bases separated the two germline ends. The CDR3 nucleotides read TGTGCCTGGAACCCAGGGGCTTCGAATTCACCCCTCCACTTT. Translating it yields CAWNPGASNSPLHF. Full variable domain (missing parts from reference TRBV30 and TRBJ1-6): SQTIHQWPATLVQPVGSPLSLECTVEGTSNPNLYWYRQAAGRGLQLLFYSVGIGQISSEVPQNLSASRPQDRQFILSSKKLLLSDSGFYLCAWNPGASNSPLHFGNGTRLTVT.

The V and J genes are TRBV11-2 and TRBJ2-1; 10 nucleotides match TRBD2. Germline values: CDR1 SGHAT, CDR2 FQNNGV. This CDR3 comprises 14 residues. The ends lost 7 bases at V and 3 bases at J; junction bases unmatched: 3. This chain's CDR3 is CASISSGSYNEQFF. The CDR3 nucleotides read TGTGCCAGCATCTCTAGCGGGAGCTACAATGAGCAGTTCTTC.

In DNA form, the CDR3 reads TGTGCCAGCAGCTTAGCGGCAGGAGGCGGGGAGCTGTTTTTT. Translated, it gives CASSLAAGGGELFF. This sequence joins TRBV7-9 and TRBJ2-2; D may be TRBD2 (5 bases). The germline V gene encodes CDR1 SEHNR and CDR2 FQNEAQ (reference sequence). Trimming cost V 0 bases and J 7 bases, with 9 bases left between them. This CDR3 comprises 14 residues.

This clone has just one count. The gene calls are TRBV5-1 and TRBJ2-1; TRBD1 matches 10 bases. J lost 5 bases, V lost 9 bases, and 8 bases had no gene match. Germline V gene lookup returns CDR1 SGHRS and CDR2 YFSETQ. The CDR3 runs to 14 residues. The CDR3 region is CATKTGTGDNEQFF. Here the CDR3 DNA reads TGCGCCACCAAAACCGGGACAGGGGACAATGAGCAGTTCTTC.

The chain combines TRBV23-1 with TRBJ1-1; tentative D call: TRBD1 (5 bases). TRBV23-1 is an open reading frame, and its role is uncertain. This CDR3 has 17 amino acids. The V and J ends lost 5 bases and 0 bases respectively, with 19 bases between them. CDR3 nucleotide sequence: TGCGCCAGCAGTAAAGCCCAGGGCGGTAGGATGAACACTGAAGCTTTCTTT. Encoded protein: CASSKAQGGRMNTEAFF.

The rearrangement joins TRBV10-3 to TRBJ1-2, with D perhaps TRBD1 (6 bases). The CDR3 extends over 13 amino acids. Trimming took off 3 bases at V and 8 bases at J, with 13 bases between the two ends. The germline V gene encodes CDR1 ENHRY and CDR2 SYGVKD. The CDR3 DNA is TGTGCCATCAGTGACGGGCCAGGGGACGGCTACACCTTC. Protein: CAISDGPGDGYTF.

This clone was recorded once. This chain links TRBV5-6 with TRBJ2-7; 7 nucleotides align to TRBD1. This CDR3 has 16 residues. CDR1 and CDR2 from the germline V gene are SGHDT and YYEEEE. V was clipped by 0 bases and J by 6 bases; unmatched bases: 12. CDR3 loop: CASSLAQTGFLGEQYF. CDR3 DNA sequence: TGTGCCAGCAGCTTGGCCCAGACAGGGTTCTTAGGCGAGCAGTACTTC.

The chain uses TRBV27 and TRBJ1-1; D not resolved. The CDR3 runs 12 residues. V shed 6 bases and J shed 6 bases, with 11 bases lying between them. CDR1 and CDR2 from the germline V gene are MNHEY and SMNVEV (reference sequence). This CDR3 is CASSRGRAEAFF. Here the CDR3 DNA reads TGTGCCAGCAGCCGCGGGCGCGCTGAAGCTTTCTTT.

This clone was observed a single time. The chain is built from TRBV13 and TRBJ2-7; 10 bases fit TRBD1. Germline CDR1 reads PRHDT; CDR2 reads FYEKMQ (reference sequence). This CDR3 has 16 amino acids. V gave up 5 bases and J gave up 6 bases; unmatched junction bases: 13. The CDR3, as DNA: TGTGCCAGCAGCGACCGGGACAGGGGTTTTGTTGGCGAGCAGTACTTC. Its protein product is CASSDRDRGFVGEQYF.

Concerning this clone: Other DNA variants within this sample encode the same CDR3. J is TRBJ1-5 and V is TRBV29-1, with D perhaps matching TRBD1 (5 bases). The germline V gene has CDR1 SQVTM and CDR2 ANQGSEA. The CDR3 contains 13 residues. V lost 4 bases and J lost 1, with 8 bases in between. This CDR3 reads CSVGGGSNQPQHF. In DNA, the CDR3 is TGCAGCGTTGGCGGGGGAAGCAATCAGCCCCAGCATTTT.

The chain combines TRBV27 with TRBJ2-1; 12 positions match TRBD2. Germline CDR1 and CDR2: MNHEY and SMNVEV (reference sequence). V trimming: 6 bases; J trimming: 1 base; junction bases outside the gene matches: 1. This CDR3 spans 15 amino acids. CDR3 loop: CASRLAGGSYNEQFF. The CDR3 DNA sequence: TGTGCCAGCAGGCTAGCGGGAGGGTCCTACAATGAGCAGTTCTTC.

The V gene is TRBV5-4, the J gene TRBJ2-2; 8 nucleotides match TRBD2. CDR3 length: 14 residues. V dropped 1 base and J dropped 6; count of bases not matched to a gene: 2. Germline V gene lookup returns CDR1 SGHNT and CDR2 YYREEE (reference sequence). The CDR3 loop is CASSLTGGPGELFF. The DNA of the CDR3 is TGTGCCAGCAGCTTGACGGGAGGGCCCGGGGAGCTGTTTTTT. The variable domain in full, completed from reference TRBV5-4 and TRBJ2-2, reads ETGVTQSPTHLIKTRGQQVTLRCSSQSGHNTVSWYQQALGQGPQFIFQYYREEENGRGNFPPRFSGLQFPNYSSELNVNALELDDSALYLCASSLTGGPGELFFGEGSRLTVL.

The V and J genes are TRBV3-1 (or the pseudogene TRBV3-2) and TRBJ2-3; possibly TRBD2 for D (6 bases). V was cut by 0 bases and J by 2 bases, with 12 bases left in between. The CDR3 length is 16 residues. CDR1 LGHDT and CDR2 YNNKEL come from the germline V gene (reference sequence). CDR3 sequence reads: CASSQDGGISTDTQYF. CDR3 DNA sequence: TGTGCCAGCAGCCAAGATGGCGGGATATCCACAGATACGCAGTATTTT.